The 11 T cell receptor beta chains presented below share a single source sample, sequenced in a study of blood T cell repertoires in COVID-19. Generated by immunoSEQ multiplex PCR, the TCRdb table keeps only in-frame clones and is missing some. The sample carries under 250,000 clones, 92% recorded once. The sequenced sample consisted of peripheral blood. Receptors were obtained from a man aged 55 to 69 with COVID-19, enrolled during active disease.

The chain carries TRBV7-2 and TRBJ1-3, with D tentatively TRBD1 (5 bases). Trimming cost V 5 bases and J 4 bases, with 15 bases left between them. CDR1 and CDR2 from the germline V gene are SGHTA and FQGNSA. The CDR3 is made up of 15 amino acids. This chain's CDR3 is CASSLGGAEGNTIYF. The CDR3 DNA is TGTGCCAGCAGCCTCGGCGGGGCGGAGGGAAACACCATATATTTT.

The rearrangement uses TRBV4-3 and TRBJ1-1, with 8 positions matching TRBD1. The CDR3 has 15 amino acids. Looked up from germline, CDR1 is LGHNA and CDR2 is YSLEER. V dropped 1 base and J dropped 5; count of bases not matched to a gene: 6. The CDR3 sequence is CASSQGAGGWTEAFF. Written as DNA, the CDR3 is TGCGCCAGCAGCCAAGGTGCAGGGGGCTGGACTGAAGCTTTCTTT.

The chain employs TRBV6-5 and TRBJ2-7, with D perhaps matching TRBD2 (7 bases). This CDR3 region has 14 residues. Trimming removed 3 bases from V and 2 bases from J, with 11 bases in between. Germline values: CDR1 MNHEY, CDR2 SVGAGI. This CDR3 reads CASSYVGGPYEQYF. The DNA of the CDR3 is TGTGCCAGCAGTTATGTCGGGGGGCCCTACGAGCAGTACTTC.

This chain uses TRBV9 with TRBJ1-2; D gene unclear. This CDR3 region has 16 residues. With 4 bases removed from V and 6 bases from J, the gap between germline ends came to 22 bases. CDR1 SGDLS and CDR2 YYNGEE come from the germline V gene. CDR3 loop: CASSSARDPATNGYTF. In DNA, the CDR3 is TGTGCCAGCAGCTCAGCCCGGGATCCAGCCACTAATGGCTACACCTTC.

The V and J genes are TRBV18 and TRBJ2-6; no firm D call. Looked up from germline, CDR1 is KGHSH and CDR2 is LQKENI. V dropped 2 bases and J dropped 0 bases, with 8 bases sitting between them. This CDR3 is built from 16 residues. The CDR3 DNA follows: TGTGCCAGCTCACCAGCTCGGGTCTCTGGGGCCAACGTCCTGACTTTC. It translates to CASSPARVSGANVLTF.

The chain has TRBV28 and TRBJ2-7; 8 positions match TRBD1. CDR1 is MDHEN, CDR2 SYDVKM, per germline. The CDR3 is 14 amino acids. Losses at the gene ends were 4 bases for V and 2 bases for J; bases not matched to a gene: 4. CDR3 loop: CASSSRQGTYEQYF. The CDR3, as DNA: TGTGCCAGCAGTTCTAGACAGGGGACCTACGAGCAGTACTTC.

The V and J genes are TRBV7-3 and TRBJ1-4, with a tentative D call TRBD1 (6 bases). V was clipped by 2 bases and J by 6 bases, with 13 bases between them. Germline assignment: CDR1 SGHTA and CDR2 FQGTGA. This CDR3 spans 15 amino acids. For the CDR3, the DNA is TGTGCCAGCAGCTTACGATTTAACAGGGATGAAAAACTGTTTTTT. Its translation is CASSLRFNRDEKLFF.

The chain recombines TRBV6-5 with TRBJ1-1; 9 bases are shared with TRBD1. After removal of 5 bases from V and 3 bases from J, the junction contained 7 bases not matched to a gene. The CDR3 is made up of 15 amino acids. Germline assignment: CDR1 MNHEY and CDR2 SVGAGI. The CDR3 coding sequence is TGTGCCAGCAGTAATACAGGGGGCGCGGACACTGAAGCTTTCTTT. Protein sequence: CASSNTGGADTEAFF.

V usage is TRBV7-9 and J usage is TRBJ1-6, with 8 bases lining up with TRBD1. J was trimmed by 9 bases and V by 6 bases; bases with no gene match: 4. Per the germline V gene, CDR1 is SEHNR and CDR2 is FQNEAQ (reference sequence). CDR3 length: 13 residues. In nucleotides, the CDR3 is TGTGCCAGCAGACAGGGGGAGGCTTCACCCCTCCACTTT. Protein sequence: CASRQGEASPLHF.

The CDR3 reads CASSLIGDRGSNEQFF. The CDR3 DNA reads TGTGCCAGCAGCTTAATTGGAGACAGGGGGTCGAATGAGCAGTTCTTC. The chain links TRBV5-8 to TRBJ2-1; TRBD1 matches 9 bases. From germline, CDR1 is SGHTS and CDR2 YDEGEE. CDR3 length: 16 residues. The junction had 10 bases not matched to a gene; V was cut back by 2 bases and J by 7 bases.

The chain uses TRBV5-4 and TRBJ2-4; TRBD1 agrees at 9 bases. V was clipped by 4 bases and J by 2 bases; unmatched bases: 10. Germline V gives CDR1 SGHNT, CDR2 YYREEE (reference sequence). The CDR3 contains 17 residues. The CDR3 here is CASSPSPTGGPKNIQYF. The CDR3 DNA is TGTGCCAGCAGCCCCTCCCCGACAGGGGGACCCAAAAACATTCAGTACTTC.